This T cell receptor (beta chain) was documented in a study of T cell responses to AZD1222 COVID-19 vaccine. General study points: Repertoire sampling happened only post peak T cell response.

In regard to this clone: The antigen is not known.

V gave up 6 bases and J gave up 10 bases, with 12 bases separating them. The CDR3 has 12 amino acids. Sequenced by immunoSEQ multiplex PCR; TCRdb stores in-frame clones only, minus some. The repertoire holds around 150,000 clones, with around 90% as singletons. V is TRBV12-3 or TRBV12-4 and J is TRBJ1-4; no clear D. The source material was peripheral blood, sampled on day 0 of MenACWY control vaccination. The source of this sequence is an adult in good health. CDR3 in amino acids: CASRQNRGKLFF. CDR3 DNA sequence: TGTGCCAGCAGACAAAACCGGGGAAAACTGTTTTTT.